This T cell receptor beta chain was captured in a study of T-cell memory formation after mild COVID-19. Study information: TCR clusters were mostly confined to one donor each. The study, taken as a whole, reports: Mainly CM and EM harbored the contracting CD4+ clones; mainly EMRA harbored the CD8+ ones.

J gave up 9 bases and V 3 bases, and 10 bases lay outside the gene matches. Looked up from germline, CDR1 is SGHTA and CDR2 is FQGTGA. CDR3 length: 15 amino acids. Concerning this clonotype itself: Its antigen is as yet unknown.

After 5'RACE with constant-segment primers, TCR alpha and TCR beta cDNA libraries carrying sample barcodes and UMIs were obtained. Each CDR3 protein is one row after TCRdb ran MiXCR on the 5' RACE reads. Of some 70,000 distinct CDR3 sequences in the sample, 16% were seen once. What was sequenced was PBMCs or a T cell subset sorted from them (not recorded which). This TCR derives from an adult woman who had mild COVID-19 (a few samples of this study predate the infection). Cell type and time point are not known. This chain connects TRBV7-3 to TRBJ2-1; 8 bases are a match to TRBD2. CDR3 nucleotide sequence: TGTGCCAGCAGCTTCCCGGGACTAGGGCGGGTTGAGCAGTTCTTC. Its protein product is CASSFPGLGRVEQFF.